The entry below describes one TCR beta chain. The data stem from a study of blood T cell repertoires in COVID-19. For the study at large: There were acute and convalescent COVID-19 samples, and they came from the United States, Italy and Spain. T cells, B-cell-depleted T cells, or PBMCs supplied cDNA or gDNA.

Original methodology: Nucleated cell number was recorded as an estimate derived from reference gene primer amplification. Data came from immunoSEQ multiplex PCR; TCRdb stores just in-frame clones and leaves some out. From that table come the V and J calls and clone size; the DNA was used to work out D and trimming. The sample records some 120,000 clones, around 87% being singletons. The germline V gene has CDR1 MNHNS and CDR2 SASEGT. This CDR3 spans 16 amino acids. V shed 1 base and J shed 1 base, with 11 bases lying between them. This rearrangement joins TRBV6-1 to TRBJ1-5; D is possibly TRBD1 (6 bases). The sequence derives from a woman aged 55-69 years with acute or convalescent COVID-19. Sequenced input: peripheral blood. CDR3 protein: CASSEVGAWSNQPQHF. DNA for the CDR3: TGTGCCAGCAGTGAAGTGGGGGCTTGGAGCAATCAGCCCCAGCATTTT.